One sample yielded the 21 T cell receptor beta chains listed below, sequenced in a study of Tregs in tolerant kidney transplant recipients. Profiling relied on immunoSEQ multiplex PCR, and the TCRdb table lists in-frame clones only, not all of them. Of 200,000 to 300,000 clones listed, roughly 84% were seen once; the top ten hold less than 0.75%. The sequencing input was CD4+ T cells from blood. Receptor source: a human donor in good health.

The chain employs TRBV4-1 and TRBJ2-3; 10 nucleotides agree with TRBD2. The CDR3 loop spans 16 amino acids. Trimming at V came to 5 bases and at J to 2 bases, leaving 7 bases not matched to a gene. In germline, CDR1 is MGHRA, CDR2 YSYEKL. The CDR3 loop reads CASSRGTSEYTDTQYF. The DNA of the CDR3 is TGCGCCAGCAGCAGAGGGACTAGCGAGTACACAGATACGCAGTATTTT.

This chain uses TRBV9 with TRBJ2-4; D possibly corresponds to TRBD1 (6 bases). Per the germline V gene, CDR1 is SGDLS and CDR2 is YYNGEE. Trimming stripped 3 bases from V and 8 bases from J, with 24 bases between. This CDR3 spans 17 amino acids. CDR3 sequence reads: CASSAATYRDSGHIQYF. In nucleotides, the CDR3 is TGTGCCAGCAGCGCTGCGACCTACAGGGATTCCGGTCACATTCAGTACTTC.

The CDR3 loop reads CASSPIRGVNTEAFF. CDR3 bases: TGTGCCAGCAGCCCTATCAGGGGCGTGAACACTGAAGCTTTCTTT. This chain joins TRBV9 and TRBJ1-1, with D possibly matching TRBD1 (6 bases). Germline V CDR1 and CDR2: SGDLS, YYNGEE. V dropped 4 bases and J dropped 0 bases, with 13 bases sitting between them. CDR3 length: 15 residues.

The rearrangement links TRBV4-1 to TRBJ1-2; D ambiguous. The V and J ends lost 0 bases and 8 bases respectively, with 16 bases between them. CDR3 length: 15 residues. Per the germline V gene, CDR1 is MGHRA and CDR2 is YSYEKL. The CDR3 here is CASSQDEQVRLGYTF. The CDR3 DNA follows: TGCGCCAGCAGCCAAGATGAGCAGGTCCGGCTGGGCTACACCTTC.

The genes are TRBV10-1 and TRBJ2-4, with TRBD2 matching over 12 bases. This CDR3 comprises 16 residues. V shed 2 bases, J shed 1 base, and the junction held 0 bases outside the gene matches. Per germline, CDR1 WNHNN and CDR2 SYGVQD (reference sequence). The CDR3 region has the DNA TGCGCCAGCAGTGAGGGACTAGCGGGGGCCAAAAACATTCAGTACTTC. Translating it yields CASSEGLAGAKNIQYF.

This chain's CDR3 is CAWSQTIAEGWVNTEAFF. The DNA of the CDR3 is TGTGCCTGGAGCCAAACGATTGCGGAGGGTTGGGTAAACACTGAAGCTTTCTTT. The chain has TRBV30 and TRBJ1-1, with unresolved D. V lost 3 bases and J 2 bases, leaving 25 bases between the germline ends. The CDR3 is made up of 18 amino acids. The germline gives CDR1 GTSNPN, CDR2 SVGIG (reference sequence).

The CDR3 DNA follows: TGTGCCAGCAGGCCCTTTGGGGGGAGCTACTACGAGCAGTACTTC. This encodes CASRPFGGSYYEQYF. This chain connects TRBV27 to TRBJ2-7; tentatively, D is TRBD2 (6 bases). The CDR3 totals 15 residues. Germline V gene sequence: CDR1 MNHEY, CDR2 SMNVEV (reference sequence). V was pared by 6 bases and J by 3 bases, with 18 bases between.

The table lists this clone with a few counts. The rearrangement uses TRBV10-1 and TRBJ2-7; maybe TRBD1 (7 bases). This CDR3 is 13 amino acids long. Trimming shortened V by 4 bases and J by 6 bases, and 13 bases separated the two germline ends. Germline V CDR1 and CDR2: WNHNN, SYGVQD (reference sequence). This CDR3 is CASSGYQGGEQYF. Here the CDR3 DNA reads TGCGCCAGCAGTGGCTACCAGGGGGGCGAGCAGTACTTC.

The chain links TRBV6-5 to TRBJ2-1, with D possibly matching TRBD1 (5 bases). CDR1 and CDR2 from the germline V gene are MNHEY and SVGAGI. V lost 5 bases and J lost 12, with 23 bases in between. This CDR3 spans 15 amino acids. The CDR3 DNA follows: TGTGCCAGCAGTCCCCTAGTGGGGCCCTACGTTTGGCAGTTCTTC. Residues: CASSPLVGPYVWQFF.

The V and J genes are TRBV30 and TRBJ1-2; D perhaps matches TRBD1 (5 bases). V was pared by 1 base and J by 7 bases, with 16 bases between. Germline V gene lookup returns CDR1 GTSNPN and CDR2 SVGIG (reference sequence). The CDR3 is 14 amino acids. The CDR3 DNA reads as TGTGCCTGGAGTGCTATCATCGACAGAGGTGGCTACACCTTC. Translation: CAWSAIIDRGGYTF.

The chain carries TRBV6-1 and TRBJ2-2; TRBD1 aligns across 11 bases. CDR3 length: 14 amino acids. Germline-derived CDR1 and CDR2 are MNHNS and SASEGT. V lost 6 bases, J lost 4 bases, and 1 base stayed unmatched. The CDR3: CASRGQGGTGELFF. The CDR3 nucleotides are TGTGCCAGCAGGGGACAGGGGGGCACCGGGGAGCTGTTTTTT.

The chain joins TRBV2 to TRBJ1-5; unclear D gene. Trimming pared 5 bases from V and 0 bases from J, leaving 8 bases between. In germline, CDR1 is SNHLY, CDR2 FYNNEI. This CDR3 comprises 14 residues. CDR3 DNA sequence: TGTGCCAGCAGTTTCTCAGTTAGCAATCAGCCCCAGCATTTT. It encodes CASSFSVSNQPQHF.

J is TRBJ2-2 and V is TRBV6-5; no reliable D call. The CDR3 length is 14 residues. CDR1 MNHEY and CDR2 SVGAGI come from the germline V gene. Trimming cost V 8 bases and J 4 bases, with 14 bases left between them. The CDR3 DNA reads as TGTGCCAGCGGAAAGGGCGATCGCACCGGGGAGCTGTTTTTT. This codes for CASGKGDRTGELFF.

The rearrangement uses TRBV28 and TRBJ2-6; unclear D gene. Germline V gives CDR1 MDHEN, CDR2 SYDVKM. The CDR3 covers 15 residues. V was clipped by 6 bases and J by 2 bases, with 11 bases between them. The DNA of the CDR3 is TGTGCCAGCAGCCCCCCGAGCGCTGGGGCCAACGTCCTGACTTTC. The encoded protein is CASSPPSAGANVLTF. Looking up the rest from reference TRBV28 and TRBJ2-6 gives the full variable domain: DVKVTQSSRYLVKRTGEKVFLECVQDMDHENMFWYRQDPGLGLRLIYFSYDVKMKEKGDIPEGYSVSREKKERFSLILESASTNQTSMYLCASSPPSAGANVLTFGAGSRLTVL.

J is TRBJ1-1 and V is TRBV4-2; no definite D call. The length of the CDR3 is 15 residues. Germline CDR1 is LGHNA and CDR2 is YNFKEQ. The ends were cut back, 1 base at V and 2 bases at J, with 11 bases in the middle. CDR3 in amino acids: CASSQGISGNTEAFF. Here the CDR3 DNA reads TGTGCCAGCAGCCAAGGGATATCGGGAAACACTGAAGCTTTCTTT.

This sequence joins TRBV5-4 and TRBJ2-5; perhaps TRBD2 as D (6 bases). Trimming cost V 4 bases and J 1 base, with 11 bases left between them. In germline, CDR1 is SGHNT, CDR2 YYREEE (reference sequence). The CDR3 is 14 amino acids. Written as DNA, the CDR3 is TGTGCCAGCAGCAAAACGGGAGTCCAAGAGACCCAGTACTTC. Amino acid sequence: CASSKTGVQETQYF.

The chain is built from TRBV30 and TRBJ1-5; D may be TRBD1 (5 bases). This CDR3 has 15 residues. V lost 0 bases to trimming and J lost 9 bases, with 18 bases between them. Per germline, CDR1 GTSNPN and CDR2 SVGIG (reference sequence). CDR3 amino acids: CAWSVLGHLLGPQHF. For the CDR3, the DNA is TGTGCCTGGAGTGTACTCGGACACCTGCTCGGGCCCCAGCATTTT.

The genes are TRBV11-2 and TRBJ1-1; D unclear. V lost 5 bases, J lost 1 base, and 17 bases lay in between. The CDR3 spans 16 residues. The germline CDR1 and CDR2 sequences are SGHAT and FQNNGV. The CDR3 coding sequence is TGTGCCAGCAGCACCCCCCGATCCGCTACGAACACTGAAGCTTTCTTT. Encoded protein: CASSTPRSATNTEAFF.

This chain links TRBV5-1 with TRBJ2-1; 9 bases are shared with TRBD2. The V gene end was trimmed by 2 bases and the J gene end by 4 bases; junction bases not matched to a gene: 10. The CDR3 contains 17 residues. Per the germline V gene, CDR1 is SGHRS and CDR2 is YFSETQ. The CDR3, as DNA: TGCGCCAGCAGCTTTGGTAGCGGGAGTCCAACATACAATGAGCAGTTCTTC. Protein product: CASSFGSGSPTYNEQFF.

Only a few counts were recorded for this clone. The rearrangement joins TRBV15 to TRBJ1-3; D possibly corresponds to TRBD1 (6 bases). The CDR3 contains 16 residues. CDR1 LNHNV and CDR2 YYDKDF come from the germline V gene (reference sequence). V lost 5 bases and J lost 1, with 15 bases in between. CDR3 protein: CATSRGGGQSGNTIYF. CDR3 DNA: TGTGCCACCAGCCGAGGCGGGGGCCAATCTGGAAACACCATATATTTT.

The chain is built from TRBV2 and TRBJ1-4; possibly TRBD1 for D (5 bases). This CDR3 has 13 residues. The V and J ends lost 11 bases and 3 bases respectively, with 13 bases between them. Germline loops: CDR1 SNHLY, CDR2 FYNNEI. The CDR3 nucleotides are TGTGCCGGGGGGTCTGGGGCTAATGAAAAACTGTTTTTT. Protein: CAGGSGANEKLFF.